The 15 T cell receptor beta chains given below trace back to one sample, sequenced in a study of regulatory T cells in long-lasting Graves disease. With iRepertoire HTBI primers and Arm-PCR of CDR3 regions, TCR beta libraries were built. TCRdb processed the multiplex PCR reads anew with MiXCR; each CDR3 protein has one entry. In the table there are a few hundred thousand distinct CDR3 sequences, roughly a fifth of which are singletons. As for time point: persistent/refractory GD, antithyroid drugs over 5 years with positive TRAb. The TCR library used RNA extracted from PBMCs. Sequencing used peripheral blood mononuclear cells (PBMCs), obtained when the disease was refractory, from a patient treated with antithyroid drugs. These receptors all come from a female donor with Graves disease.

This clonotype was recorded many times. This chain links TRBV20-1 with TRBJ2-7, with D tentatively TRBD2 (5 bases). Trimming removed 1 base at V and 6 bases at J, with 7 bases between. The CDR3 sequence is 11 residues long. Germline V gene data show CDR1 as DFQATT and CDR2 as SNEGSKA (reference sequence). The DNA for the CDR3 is TGCAGTGCTAGAGGAGGAGGCGAGCAGTACTTC. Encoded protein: CSARGGGEQYF.

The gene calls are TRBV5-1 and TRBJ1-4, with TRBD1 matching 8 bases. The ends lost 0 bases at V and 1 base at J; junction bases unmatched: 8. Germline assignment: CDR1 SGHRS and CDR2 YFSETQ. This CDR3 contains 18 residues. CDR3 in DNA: TGCGCCAGCAGCTTGGAACCTCAGGGGGCGCGAACTAATGAAAAACTGTTTTTT. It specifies CASSLEPQGARTNEKLFF.

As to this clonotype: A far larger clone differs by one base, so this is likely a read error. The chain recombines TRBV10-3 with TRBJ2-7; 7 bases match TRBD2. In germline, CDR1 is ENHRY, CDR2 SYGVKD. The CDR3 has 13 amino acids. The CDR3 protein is CASSYGLDYEQYF. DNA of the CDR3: TGTGCCAGCAGTTACGGACTAGACTACGAGCAGTACTTC.

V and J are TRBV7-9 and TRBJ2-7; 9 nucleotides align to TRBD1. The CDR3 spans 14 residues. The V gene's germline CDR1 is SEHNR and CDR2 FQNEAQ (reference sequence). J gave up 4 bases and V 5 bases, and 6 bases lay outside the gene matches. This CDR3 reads CASSPSDRGYEQYF. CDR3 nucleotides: TGTGCCAGCAGCCCATCGGACAGGGGTTACGAGCAGTACTTC. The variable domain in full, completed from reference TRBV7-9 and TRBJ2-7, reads DTGVSQNPRHKITKRGQNVTFRCDPISEHNRLYWYRQTLGQGPEFLTYFQNEAQLEKSRLLSDRFSAERPKGSFSTLEIQRTEQGDSAMYLCASSPSDRGYEQYFGPGTRLTVT.

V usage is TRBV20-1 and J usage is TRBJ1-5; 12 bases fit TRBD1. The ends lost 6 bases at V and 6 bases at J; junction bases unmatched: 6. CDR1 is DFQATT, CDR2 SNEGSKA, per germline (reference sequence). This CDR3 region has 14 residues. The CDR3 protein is CSAFGTGGGQPQHF. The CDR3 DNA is TGCAGTGCCTTCGGGACAGGGGGCGGTCAGCCCCAGCATTTT.

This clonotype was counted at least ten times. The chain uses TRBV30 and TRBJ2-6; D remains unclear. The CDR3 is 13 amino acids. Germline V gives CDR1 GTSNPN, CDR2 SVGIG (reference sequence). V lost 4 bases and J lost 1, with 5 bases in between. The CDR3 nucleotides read TGTGCCTGGATAGGGTCTGGGGCCAACGTCCTGACTTTC. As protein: CAWIGSGANVLTF.

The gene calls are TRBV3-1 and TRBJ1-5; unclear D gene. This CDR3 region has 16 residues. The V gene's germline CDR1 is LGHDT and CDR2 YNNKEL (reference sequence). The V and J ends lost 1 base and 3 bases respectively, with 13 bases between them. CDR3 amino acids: CASSQGWRLDNQPQHF. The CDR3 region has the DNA TGTGCCAGCAGCCAAGGATGGAGACTTGACAATCAGCCCCAGCATTTT. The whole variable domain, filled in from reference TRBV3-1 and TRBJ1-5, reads DTAVSQTPKYLVTQMGNDKSIKCEQNLGHDTMYWYKQDSKKFLKIMFSYNNKELIINETVPNRFSPKSPDKAHLNLHINSLELGDSAVYFCASSQGWRLDNQPQHFGDGTRLSIL.

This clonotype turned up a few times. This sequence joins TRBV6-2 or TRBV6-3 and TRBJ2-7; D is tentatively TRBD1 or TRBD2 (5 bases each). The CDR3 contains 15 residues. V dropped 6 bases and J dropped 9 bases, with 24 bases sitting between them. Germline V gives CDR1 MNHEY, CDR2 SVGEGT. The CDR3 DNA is TGTGCCAGCAGCCCCCCATGGGGGACGGGGTCCGGGCAGTACTTC. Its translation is CASSPPWGTGSGQYF.

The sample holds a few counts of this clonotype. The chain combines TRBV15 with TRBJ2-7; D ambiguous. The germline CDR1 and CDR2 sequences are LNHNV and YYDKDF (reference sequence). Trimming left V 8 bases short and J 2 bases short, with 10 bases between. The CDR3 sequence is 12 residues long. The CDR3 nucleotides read TGTGCCACCGGTAGATCCACCTACGAGCAGTACTTC. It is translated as CATGRSTYEQYF.

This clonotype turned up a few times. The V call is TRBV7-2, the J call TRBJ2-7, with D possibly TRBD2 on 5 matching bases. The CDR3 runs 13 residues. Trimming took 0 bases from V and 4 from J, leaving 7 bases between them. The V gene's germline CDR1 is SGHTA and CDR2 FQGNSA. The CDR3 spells CASSLARVYEQYF. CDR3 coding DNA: TGTGCCAGCAGCTTAGCGCGGGTGTACGAGCAGTACTTC.

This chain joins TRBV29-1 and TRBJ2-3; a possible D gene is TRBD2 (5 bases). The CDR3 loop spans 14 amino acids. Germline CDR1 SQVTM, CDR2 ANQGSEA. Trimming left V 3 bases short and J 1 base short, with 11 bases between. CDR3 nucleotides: TGCAGCGTTGAGGAGGCAGTACGCACAGATACGCAGTATTTT. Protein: CSVEEAVRTDTQYF.

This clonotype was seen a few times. The CDR3 bases are TGTGCCAGCAGTGGGGGACAGGGGGAACAGCCCCAGCATTTT. Amino acid sequence: CASSGGQGEQPQHF. The V call is TRBV6-1, the J call TRBJ1-5; 11 nucleotides agree with TRBD1. Trimming removed 4 bases from V and 7 bases from J; junction bases left unmatched: 3. The CDR3 length is 14 residues. Germline loops: CDR1 MNHNS, CDR2 SASEGT.

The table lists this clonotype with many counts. CDR3 sequence: CASSPGGGSPLHF. CDR3 nucleotide sequence: TGTGCCAGCTCGCCAGGGGGGGGTTCACCCCTCCACTTT. V and J are TRBV18 and TRBJ1-6, with 7 bases aligning to TRBD1. CDR3 length equals 13 residues. The V segment lost 6 bases and the J segment 9 bases; nucleotides outside the gene matches: 5. Germline CDR1 KGHSH, CDR2 LQKENI.

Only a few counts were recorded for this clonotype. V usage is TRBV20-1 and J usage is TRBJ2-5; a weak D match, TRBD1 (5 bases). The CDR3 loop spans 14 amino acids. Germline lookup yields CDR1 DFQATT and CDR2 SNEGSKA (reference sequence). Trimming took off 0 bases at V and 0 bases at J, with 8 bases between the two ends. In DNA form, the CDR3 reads TGCAGTGCTAGAGATTGGGGCGACCAAGAGACCCAGTACTTC. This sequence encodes CSARDWGDQETQYF.

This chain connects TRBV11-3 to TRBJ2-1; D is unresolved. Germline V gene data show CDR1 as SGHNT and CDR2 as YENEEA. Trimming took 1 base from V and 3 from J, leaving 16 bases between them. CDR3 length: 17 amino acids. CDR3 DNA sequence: TGTGCCAGCAGCTTAGGGGGTAACCAACCTCTCTACAATGAGCAGTTCTTC. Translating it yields CASSLGGNQPLYNEQFF.